This entry describes one TCR beta chain. These data come from a study of blood T cell repertoires in COVID-19. The assay was immunoSEQ multiplex PCR, and TCRdb's table has in-frame clones only and misses some. Of approximately 400,000 clones listed, approximately 91% are singletons. This CDR3 has 15 amino acids. Trimming took 5 bases from V and 4 from J; bases not matched to a gene: 8. From germline, CDR1 is MNHEY and CDR2 SMNVEV (reference sequence). Participant-reported clinical history was the basis for cohort assignment. This TCR came from a woman aged 40 to 50 who had been exposed to COVID-19. Sequencing was done on a sample of PBMCs or T cells enriched from blood (not recorded which). The chain is built from TRBV27 and TRBJ1-2; 9 positions match TRBD1. The CDR3 loop reads CASSDSGQGPYGYTF. For the CDR3, the DNA is TGTGCCAGCAGTGATTCGGGACAGGGACCCTATGGCTACACCTTC.